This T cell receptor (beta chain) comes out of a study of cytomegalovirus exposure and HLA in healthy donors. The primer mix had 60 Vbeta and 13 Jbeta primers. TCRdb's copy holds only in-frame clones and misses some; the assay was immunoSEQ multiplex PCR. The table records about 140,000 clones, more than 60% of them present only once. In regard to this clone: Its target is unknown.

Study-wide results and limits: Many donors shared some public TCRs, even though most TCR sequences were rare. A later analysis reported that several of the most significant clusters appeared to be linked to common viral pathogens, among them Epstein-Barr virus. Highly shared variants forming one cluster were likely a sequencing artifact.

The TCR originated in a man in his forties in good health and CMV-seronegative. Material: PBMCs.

The CDR3 here is CASSIPQGSDGYTF. CDR3 coding DNA: TGTGCCAGTAGTATTCCACAGGGTTCGGATGGCTACACCTTC. The chain uses TRBV19 and TRBJ1-2; possibly TRBD1 for D (6 bases). Trimming left V 3 bases short and J 6 bases short, with 14 bases between. CDR1 is LNHDA and CDR2 is SQIVND in the germline V gene (reference sequence). The length of the CDR3 is 14 residues.